This passage covers 19 T cell receptor beta chains from one sample sequenced in a study of blood T cell repertoires in COVID-19. Sequencing was performed with immunoSEQ multiplex PCR; in TCRdb, only in-frame clones are kept and a portion is missing. The sample includes about 46,000 clones, around 84% of them seen just once. Sequenced sample: peripheral blood. Every receptor here comes from a man aged 80 or over with active COVID-19.

The V gene is TRBV19, the J gene TRBJ1-5; D is perhaps TRBD1 (6 bases). The germline V and J ends were trimmed by 5 bases and 4 bases, with 15 bases remaining between them. From germline, CDR1 is LNHDA and CDR2 SQIVND (reference sequence). CDR3 length: 15 residues. CDR3 coding DNA: TGTGCCAGTAGTTCGCGACAGGCGCTAAATCAGCCCCAGCATTTT. It yields the protein CASSSRQALNQPQHF. Drawing the rest from reference TRBV19 and TRBJ1-5, the complete variable domain is DGGITQSPKYLFRKEGQNVTLSCEQNLNHDAMYWYRQDPGQGLRLIYYSQIVNDFQKGDIAEGYSVSREKKESFPLTVTSAQKNPTAFYLCASSSRQALNQPQHFGDGTRLSIL.

Only one count was recorded for this clone. The chain joins TRBV5-1 to TRBJ2-7; D is perhaps TRBD2 (6 bases). The CDR3 runs to 13 residues. Trimming took 4 bases from V and 7 from J, leaving 15 bases between them. The germline V gene encodes CDR1 SGHRS and CDR2 YFSETQ. The CDR3 sequence is CASSQSGGFEQYF. The CDR3 DNA sequence: TGCGCCAGCAGCCAATCCGGGGGTTTTGAGCAGTACTTC.

This chain links TRBV6-5 with TRBJ1-1, with D uncertain. V was shortened by 4 bases and J by 1 base, with 13 bases between the two germline ends. This CDR3 is built from 15 residues. From germline, CDR1 is MNHEY and CDR2 SVGAGI. CDR3 DNA: TGTGCCAGCAGTTCGCGGACTGGTGAGAACACTGAAGCTTTCTTT. It specifies CASSSRTGENTEAFF.

The rearrangement uses TRBV10-2 and TRBJ1-1, with 8 bases aligning to TRBD1. With 8 bases clipped from V and 1 base from J, the junction kept 9 bases outside the gene matches. CDR1 WSHSY and CDR2 SAAADI come from the germline V gene. CDR3 length: 15 residues. CDR3 loop: CASRWGTGRNTEAFF. For the CDR3, the DNA is TGCGCCAGCCGGTGGGGGACAGGCAGGAACACTGAAGCTTTCTTT.

The J gene is TRBJ1-2, the V gene TRBV5-1; 11 bases are a match to TRBD1. J was trimmed by 0 bases and V by 6 bases; bases with no gene match: 10. The CDR3 is 17 residues long. The V gene's germline CDR1 is SGHRS and CDR2 YFSETQ. CDR3 DNA: TGCGCCAGCAACCCTGGGACAGGGGGAAGGGCTAACTATGGCTACACCTTC. Translated: CASNPGTGGRANYGYTF.

The CDR3 nucleotides are TGTGCCACCAGCGCCCAGACAGGGGGCGATCAGCCCCAGCATTTT. Translating it yields CATSAQTGGDQPQHF. This chain uses TRBV15 with TRBJ1-5; 10 positions match TRBD1. The CDR3 covers 15 residues. From germline, CDR1 is LNHNV and CDR2 YYDKDF (reference sequence). J lost 5 bases, V lost 5 bases, and 6 bases had no gene match.

This chain uses TRBV9 with TRBJ2-3; tentatively, D is TRBD2 (7 bases). Trimming shortened V by 4 bases and J by 2 bases, and 14 bases separated the two germline ends. This CDR3 is built from 15 residues. CDR1 is SGDLS, CDR2 YYNGEE, per germline. The CDR3 loop reads CASSRLAGDTDTQYF. CDR3 sequence (DNA): TGTGCCAGCAGCCGACTAGCAGGGGACACAGATACGCAGTATTTT.

The rearrangement links TRBV5-4 to TRBJ1-3; D is ambiguous. The germline V and J ends were trimmed by 4 bases and 2 bases, with 13 bases remaining between them. CDR1 and CDR2 from the germline V gene are SGHNT and YYREEE (reference sequence). The CDR3 contains 15 residues. CDR3 nucleotides: TGTGCCAGCAGCAGTTCCCGGGGAACTGGAAACACCATATATTTT. Translated, it gives CASSSSRGTGNTIYF.

V usage is TRBV28 and J usage is TRBJ2-7; tentative D call: TRBD1 (6 bases). Trimming shortened V by 7 bases and J by 4 bases, and 23 bases separated the two germline ends. Germline values: CDR1 MDHEN, CDR2 SYDVKM. This CDR3 is built from 16 residues. In nucleotides, the CDR3 is TGTGCCAGCAACGTCATCCTACAGGGTTCTCAGTACGAGCAGTACTTC. Residues: CASNVILQGSQYEQYF.

The chain employs TRBV6-5 and TRBJ2-3, with D uncertain. CDR3 size: 15 residues. V was clipped by 2 bases and J by 1 base, with 10 bases between them. The germline CDR1 and CDR2 sequences are MNHEY and SVGAGI. The CDR3 region has the DNA TGTGCCAGCAGTTACCATACCGAGGGCACAGATACGCAGTATTTT. It specifies CASSYHTEGTDTQYF.

This clone was seen once. The J gene is TRBJ2-2, the V gene TRBV25-1; no definite D call. CDR3 length: 13 residues. Germline V gene data show CDR1 as MGHDK and CDR2 as SYGVNS. Trimming took off 6 bases at V and 0 bases at J, with 5 bases between the two ends. CDR3 loop: CASRETNTGELFF. Here the CDR3 DNA reads TGTGCCAGCAGGGAGACGAACACCGGGGAGCTGTTTTTT.

CDR3 sequence reads: CAITSGLAGTDTQYF. The CDR3 nucleotides read TGTGCCATCACCAGCGGACTAGCGGGCACAGATACGCAGTATTTT. The V and J genes are TRBV10-3 and TRBJ2-3; 10 positions match TRBD2. Per the germline V gene, CDR1 is ENHRY and CDR2 is SYGVKD. V gave up 7 bases and J gave up 1 base; unmatched junction bases: 5. The CDR3 runs 15 residues.

V and J are TRBV2 and TRBJ1-2; a weak D match, TRBD1 (5 bases). The germline gives CDR1 SNHLY, CDR2 FYNNEI. The CDR3 extends over 13 amino acids. V was cut by 6 bases and J by 7 bases, with 15 bases left in between. This CDR3 reads CASSLDIRGGYTF. Here the CDR3 DNA reads TGTGCCAGCAGCTTAGACATAAGGGGTGGCTACACCTTC.

The chain joins TRBV11-2 to TRBJ1-1; D ambiguous. The germline V gene has CDR1 SGHAT and CDR2 FQNNGV. The CDR3 length is 15 residues. V was clipped by 5 bases and J by 5 bases, with 18 bases between them. CDR3 protein: CASSLGSAGGTEAFF. CDR3 sequence (DNA): TGTGCCAGCAGCCTGGGGTCAGCTGGAGGGACTGAAGCTTTCTTT.

The CDR3 here is CASSYSGGQFF. DNA of the CDR3: TGTGCCAGCAGTTACTCCGGCGGGCAGTTCTTC. The V call is TRBV6-5, the J call TRBJ2-1; D is unclear. This CDR3 region has 11 residues. Looked up from germline, CDR1 is MNHEY and CDR2 is SVGAGI. V was pared by 0 bases and J by 12 bases, with 6 bases between.

Written as DNA, the CDR3 is TGTGCCAGCAGCCACGGGGGACAGGAGAGATTATTTGGTGAAAAACTGTTTTTT. This sequence encodes CASSHGGQERLFGEKLFF. The chain links TRBV2 to TRBJ1-4; 8 nucleotides match TRBD1. J lost 7 bases, V lost 6 bases, and 19 bases had no gene match. Per the germline V gene, CDR1 is SNHLY and CDR2 is FYNNEI. CDR3 size: 18 residues. Looking up the rest from reference TRBV2 and TRBJ1-4 gives the full variable domain: EPEVTQTPSHQVTQMGQEVILRCVPISNHLYFYWYRQILGQKVEFLVSFYNNEISEKSEIFDDQFSVERPDGSNFTLKIRSTKLEDSAMYFCASSHGGQERLFGEKLFFGSGTQLSVL.

J is TRBJ2-3 and V is TRBV13; a possible D gene is TRBD2 (5 bases). CDR1 PRHDT and CDR2 FYEKMQ come from the germline V gene (reference sequence). Trimming pared 5 bases from V and 0 bases from J, leaving 15 bases between. This CDR3 is built from 16 residues. CDR3 amino acids: CASSPGRRPSTDTQYF. In DNA, the CDR3 is TGTGCCAGCAGCCCGGGGAGAAGGCCTAGCACAGATACGCAGTATTTT.

V usage is TRBV7-9 and J usage is TRBJ1-4; 9 bases align to TRBD1. The CDR3 covers 14 residues. Germline V gene data show CDR1 as SEHNR and CDR2 as FQNEAQ (reference sequence). V dropped 8 bases and J dropped 8; count of bases not matched to a gene: 9. The CDR3 bases are TGTGCCAGCCTTCCGACAGGGGGAATGGAAAAACTGTTTTTT. It translates to CASLPTGGMEKLFF.

The chain uses TRBV27 and TRBJ2-6; 8 bases are shared with TRBD1. This CDR3 comprises 19 residues. The trim removed 0 bases at V and 0 bases at J, leaving 7 bases unmatched. The germline CDR1 and CDR2 sequences are MNHEY and SMNVEV (reference sequence). CDR3: CASSLSQTGALSGANVLTF. CDR3 nucleotide sequence: TGTGCCAGCAGTTTATCGCAGACAGGGGCGCTCTCTGGGGCCAACGTCCTGACTTTC.